Listed here are 21 T cell receptor beta chains from one sample, sequenced in a study of shared clonotypes between healthy human individuals (dated by TCRdb to the early 2020s). The library came from the immunoSEQ multiplex PCR assay. In its TCRdb copy, this immuneACCESS table keeps in-frame sequences only and misses some clones. Where compared with another copy, unresolved V genes explain less than half of these, and the others have no known cause. The sample table lists more than 1 million clones, 70% to 80% of them with a count of one. Jointly, the top ten make up approximately 0.52% of the sample. Sequencing was done on a sample of memory CD4+ T cells from PBMCs. The label giving this sample's cell subset or site can be read as: CD45RA-negative fraction. The receptors originated from a man aged 18 to 29 in good health. Some clones in this sample may be carry-over from other donors' samples.

This chain links TRBV7-2 with TRBJ2-7; possibly TRBD1 for D (5 bases). V dropped 5 bases and J dropped 2 bases, with 7 bases sitting between them. CDR3 length equals 12 residues. Per germline, CDR1 SGHTA and CDR2 FQGNSA. CDR3 sequence: CASSRQTYEQYF. In DNA, the CDR3 is TGTGCCAGCAGCAGACAGACCTACGAGCAGTACTTC.

The chain has TRBV7-2 and TRBJ2-7; 12 bases match TRBD2. J gave up 2 bases and V 7 bases, and 18 bases lay outside the gene matches. CDR3 length equals 19 residues. Germline V lookup: CDR1 SGHTA, CDR2 FQGNSA. The DNA for the CDR3 is TGTGCCAGCAATGCGAAGGGGGGACTAGCGGGCGGAACCGCCTACGAGCAGTACTTC. It yields the protein CASNAKGGLAGGTAYEQYF.

The chain uses TRBV9 and TRBJ2-3, with 7 bases lining up with TRBD2. CDR3 length equals 12 residues. Germline lookup yields CDR1 SGDLS and CDR2 YYNGEE. After removal of 3 bases from V and 6 bases from J, the junction contained 1 base not matched to a gene. The CDR3: CASSGDYDTQYF. The CDR3 DNA sequence: TGTGCCAGCAGCGGGGACTACGATACGCAGTATTTT. The whole variable domain, filled in from reference TRBV9 and TRBJ2-3, reads DSGVTQTPKHLITATGQRVTLRCSPRSGDLSVYWYQQSLDQGLQFLIQYYNGEERAKGNILERFSAQQFPDLHSELNLSSLELGDSALYFCASSGDYDTQYFGPGTRLTVL.

The chain uses TRBV29-1 and TRBJ2-1; 10 bases align to TRBD1. Germline loops: CDR1 SQVTM, CDR2 ANQGSEA. CDR3 length: 18 amino acids. J gave up 5 bases and V 7 bases, and 20 bases lay outside the gene matches. The CDR3 bases are TGCAGCGCCTTGGGACAGGGGTCCGAAAATAACTACAACAATGAGCAGTTCTTC. Its translation: CSALGQGSENNYNNEQFF.

The chain has TRBV19 and TRBJ1-2, with D tentatively TRBD1 (6 bases). The CDR3 extends over 15 amino acids. Germline CDR1 reads LNHDA; CDR2 reads SQIVND (reference sequence). V lost 3 bases and J lost 3, with 14 bases in between. The CDR3 bases are TGTGCCAGTAGTATTTTAGGGACACTTGACTATGGCTACACCTTC. Its protein is CASSILGTLDYGYTF.

The chain links TRBV29-1 to TRBJ2-7; 11 nucleotides agree with TRBD1. Germline CDR1 reads SQVTM; CDR2 reads ANQGSEA. Trimming took 5 bases from V and 12 from J; bases not matched to a gene: 12. The CDR3 is 13 residues long. As DNA, the CDR3 is TGCAGCGTTTCTCCGGACAGGGGGCGGCGGGTGTACTTC. Its protein is CSVSPDRGRRVYF.

The rearrangement links TRBV6-5 to TRBJ1-3; D unresolved. Germline-derived CDR1 and CDR2 are MNHEY and SVGAGI. The CDR3 runs 13 residues. Trimming took off 8 bases at V and 4 bases at J, with 12 bases between the two ends. CDR3 nucleotide sequence: TGTGCCAGCTTAGCGTCGGGCGGAAACACCATATATTTT. Translating gives CASLASGGNTIYF.

V gene TRBV19 combines with J gene TRBJ1-5; TRBD1 aligns across 9 bases. This CDR3 has 16 amino acids. V gave up 2 bases and J gave up 7 bases; unmatched junction bases: 9. The germline V gene has CDR1 LNHDA and CDR2 SQIVND (reference sequence). The CDR3 sequence is CASSIFGGQGGQPQHF. CDR3 sequence (DNA): TGTGCCAGTAGTATATTTGGGGGACAGGGTGGGCAGCCCCAGCATTTT.

This chain joins TRBV15 and TRBJ2-3; possibly TRBD1 or TRBD2 for D (6 bases each). The CDR3 spans 12 residues. V dropped 3 bases and J dropped 9 bases, with 10 bases sitting between them. CDR1 is LNHNV, CDR2 YYDKDF, per germline (reference sequence). In DNA, the CDR3 is TGTGCCACCAGCAGCCCCGGGGGCACGCAGTATTTT. Translating it yields CATSSPGGTQYF.

The CDR3 loop reads CASRNTGTRRGTGELFF. CDR3 sequence (DNA): TGTGCCAGCAGAAATACCGGGACTAGAAGGGGGACCGGGGAGCTGTTTTTT. The chain carries TRBV7-3 and TRBJ2-2, with TRBD2 identical over 8 bases. The trim removed 6 bases at V and 5 bases at J, leaving 14 bases unmatched. The CDR3 contains 17 residues. Germline CDR1 and CDR2: SGHTA and FQGTGA.

The rearrangement joins TRBV29-1 to TRBJ1-1, with 7 bases matching TRBD1. This CDR3 is 14 amino acids long. With 6 bases clipped from V and 4 bases from J, the junction kept 11 bases outside the gene matches. The germline CDR1 and CDR2 sequences are SQVTM and ANQGSEA. CDR3 in amino acids: CSVLPTGRGTEAFF. CDR3 in DNA: TGCAGCGTACTCCCGACAGGGAGAGGCACTGAAGCTTTCTTT.

This chain uses TRBV5-1 with TRBJ1-5; perhaps TRBD1 as D (5 bases). V was cut by 3 bases and J by 5 bases, with 9 bases left in between. The CDR3 has 13 amino acids. Germline V CDR1 and CDR2: SGHRS, YFSETQ. The CDR3 protein is CASSSQGDQPQHF. CDR3 nucleotide sequence: TGCGCCAGCAGCTCTCAGGGTGATCAGCCCCAGCATTTT.

Remarks on this clone: This could be a read error, since a much larger clone is one nucleotide away. This chain uses TRBV4-2 with TRBJ2-7, with D tentatively TRBD2 (6 bases). CDR1 is LGHNA, CDR2 YNFKEQ, per germline. Trimming took off 3 bases at V and 6 bases at J, with 21 bases between the two ends. This CDR3 spans 16 amino acids. The CDR3 sequence is CASSQGLSGLRAEQYF. CDR3 DNA sequence: TGTGCCAGCAGCCAGGGATTATCGGGACTCCGGGCCGAGCAGTACTTC.

This chain connects TRBV6-5 to TRBJ1-5; 9 bases align to TRBD1. Germline values: CDR1 MNHEY, CDR2 SVGAGI. The CDR3 totals 15 residues. V gave up 6 bases and J gave up 1 base; unmatched junction bases: 4. The DNA of the CDR3 is TGTGCCAGCAGAGAGGGACAGGGCAGCAATCAGCCCCAGCATTTT. This encodes CASREGQGSNQPQHF.

J is TRBJ2-4 and V is TRBV19, with 13 bases that match TRBD2. The CDR3 length is 16 residues. V gave up 4 bases and J gave up 9 bases; unmatched junction bases: 9. Per the germline V gene, CDR1 is LNHDA and CDR2 is SQIVND (reference sequence). The CDR3 is CASSTWTSGSNGIQYF. CDR3 nucleotide sequence: TGTGCCAGTAGTACTTGGACTAGCGGGAGTAACGGCATTCAGTACTTC. The full variable domain, rest sourced from reference TRBV19 and TRBJ2-4, is DGGITQSPKYLFRKEGQNVTLSCEQNLNHDAMYWYRQDPGQGLRLIYYSQIVNDFQKGDIAEGYSVSREKKESFPLTVTSAQKNPTAFYLCASSTWTSGSNGIQYFGAGTRLSVL.

The chain has TRBV27 and TRBJ1-2; D remains ambiguous. The CDR3 is 10 amino acids. The germline V gene encodes CDR1 MNHEY and CDR2 SMNVEV (reference sequence). Trimming left V 11 bases short and J 8 bases short, with 12 bases between. The CDR3 DNA sequence: TGTGCCCGCCGAAATAACGGCTACACCTTC. Residues: CARRNNGYTF.

This chain connects TRBV28 to TRBJ1-2; 9 nucleotides line up with TRBD1. The CDR3 contains 13 residues. In germline, CDR1 is MDHEN, CDR2 SYDVKM. With 5 bases clipped from V and 7 bases from J, the junction kept 5 bases outside the gene matches. CDR3 sequence (DNA): TGTGCCAGCAGTCCCCGGACAGGGGTTGGCTACACCTTC. The encoded protein is CASSPRTGVGYTF.

This chain connects TRBV27 to TRBJ2-6, with TRBD2 identical over 7 bases. CDR1 is MNHEY and CDR2 is SMNVEV in the germline V gene (reference sequence). Germline trimming cut 1 base from V and 0 bases from J; bases unmatched to any gene: 6. The CDR3 runs to 18 residues. CDR3 nucleotide sequence: TGTGCCAGCAGTTTATTGGGGGGGACGAGCTCTGGGGCCAACGTCCTGACTTTC. Translated: CASSLLGGTSSGANVLTF.

The chain joins TRBV5-6 to TRBJ2-1; maybe TRBD1 (5 bases). Germline CDR1 and CDR2: SGHDT and YYEEEE. The ends were cut back, 3 bases at V and 5 bases at J, with 15 bases in the middle. The CDR3 covers 15 residues. CDR3 loop: CASSSWTLDNNEQFF. DNA of the CDR3: TGTGCCAGCAGCTCCTGGACACTCGACAACAATGAGCAGTTCTTC.

The chain couples TRBV5-3 to TRBJ1-2, with D hard to call. TRBV5-3 has ORF status, its function being uncertain. Deletions cut 1 base from V and 0 bases from J, with 10 bases between. The CDR3 has 15 amino acids. The CDR3 sequence is CARSLTDRANYGYTF. Written as DNA, the CDR3 is TGTGCCAGAAGCTTGACAGATCGAGCTAACTATGGCTACACCTTC.

V is TRBV5-1 and J is TRBJ2-2; tentatively, D is TRBD2 (6 bases). There are 15 residues in the CDR3. From germline, CDR1 is SGHRS and CDR2 YFSETQ. Trimming removed 4 bases at V and 3 bases at J, with 13 bases between. The CDR3 nucleotides are TGCGCCAGCAGCCCCGGGAGTCGCGACACCGGGGAGCTGTTTTTT. Translating gives CASSPGSRDTGELFF.